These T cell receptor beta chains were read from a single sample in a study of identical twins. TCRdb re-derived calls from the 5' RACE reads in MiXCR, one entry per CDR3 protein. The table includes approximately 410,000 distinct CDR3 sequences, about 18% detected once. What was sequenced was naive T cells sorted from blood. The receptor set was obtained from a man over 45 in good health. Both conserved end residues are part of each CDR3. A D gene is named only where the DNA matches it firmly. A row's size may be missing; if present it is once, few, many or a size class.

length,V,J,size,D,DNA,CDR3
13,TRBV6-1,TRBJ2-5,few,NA,TGTGCCAGCAGACGGGACGGACAAGAGACCCAGTACTTC,CASRRDGQETQYF
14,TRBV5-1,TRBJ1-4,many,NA,TGCGCCAGCAGCCCCGGAGGCCGGAATGAAAAACTGTTTTTT,CASSPGGRNEKLFF
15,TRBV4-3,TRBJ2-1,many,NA,TGCGCCAGCACGAACGTGGGCAGGGACTACAATGAGCAGTTCTTC,CASTNVGRDYNEQFF
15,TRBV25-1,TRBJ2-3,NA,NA,TGTGCCAGCTCCCAGACACGTATGCGTACAGATACGCAGTATTTT,CASSQTRMRTDTQYF
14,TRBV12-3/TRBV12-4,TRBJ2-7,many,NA,TGTGCCAGCAGTTCTAGTACACTTCCAAACGAGCAGTACTTC,CASSSSTLPNEQYF
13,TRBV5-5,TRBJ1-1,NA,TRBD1,TGTGCCAGCAGCCCACAGGGGACCATTGAAGCTTTCTTT,CASSPQGTIEAFF
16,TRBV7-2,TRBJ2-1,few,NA,TGTGCCAGCAGCGCACAGGGTAGGCGCTCCTACAATGAGCAGTTCTTC,CASSAQGRRSYNEQFF
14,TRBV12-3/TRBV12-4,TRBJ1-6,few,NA,TGTGCCAGCAGTTTAGTTCCGGAGAATTCACCCCTCCACTTT,CASSLVPENSPLHF
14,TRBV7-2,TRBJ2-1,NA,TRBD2,TGTGCCAGCAGCACTCGGGGGGGGAACAATGAGCAGTTCTTC,CASSTRGGNNEQFF
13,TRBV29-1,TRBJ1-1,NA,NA,TGCAGCGTTGAAAAGGTAGGGGGCACTGAAGCTTTCTTT,CSVEKVGGTEAFF
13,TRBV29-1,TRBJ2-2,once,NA,TGCAGCGTTGTTGGAGCGAACACCGGGGAGCTGTTTTTT,CSVVGANTGELFF
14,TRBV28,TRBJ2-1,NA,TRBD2,TGTGCCAGCAGTTACGGGAGGAGGTACAATGAGCAGTTCTTC,CASSYGRRYNEQFF
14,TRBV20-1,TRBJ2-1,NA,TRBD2,TGCAGTGCTGGACCCGGACTAGCGGACAATGAGCAGTTCTTC,CSAGPGLADNEQFF
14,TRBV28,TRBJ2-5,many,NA,TGTGCCAGCACCAGGGCTAGCCTGACGGGGACCCAGTACTTC,CASTRASLTGTQYF
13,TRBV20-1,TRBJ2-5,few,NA,TGCAGTGCTAGTTCCCCCCTTGGGGAGACCCAGTACTTC,CSASSPLGETQYF
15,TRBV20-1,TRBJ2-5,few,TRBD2,TGCAGTGCTAGACCTCCGGGACTATTGCAAGAGACCCAGTACTTC,CSARPPGLLQETQYF
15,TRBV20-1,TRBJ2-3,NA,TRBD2,TGCAGTGCTATGGGACTAGCGGGATACACAGATACGCAGTATTTT,CSAMGLAGYTDTQYF
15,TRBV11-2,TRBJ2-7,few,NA,TGTGCCAGCAGCTTAGAGTCGAGGGGCTCGTGCGAGCAGTACTTC,CASSLESRGSCEQYF
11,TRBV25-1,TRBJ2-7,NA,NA,TGTGCCAGCTCGGGGTGGTACGAGCAGTACTTC,CASSGWYEQYF
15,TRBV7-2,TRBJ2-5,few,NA,TGTGCCAGCACCGGAGGGGGTTGGGCGGGAGAGACCCAGTACTTC,CASTGGGWAGETQYF
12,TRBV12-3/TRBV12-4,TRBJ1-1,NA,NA,TGTGCCAGCAGTTTCTGGAGGGAAGAAGCTTTCTTT,CASSFWREEAFF
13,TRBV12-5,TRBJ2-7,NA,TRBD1,TGTGCTAGTGGTCCGGGACAGGGCTACGAGCAGTACTTC,CASGPGQGYEQYF
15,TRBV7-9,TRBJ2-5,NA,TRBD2,TGTGCCAGCAGCTTAGTGGCGGGGGGGCCAAAGACCCAGTACTTC,CASSLVAGGPKTQYF